The present T cell receptor (beta chain) was sequenced within a study of T-cell reconstitution after alpha-beta-depleted transplantation in children. Trimming took off 2 bases at V and 2 bases at J, with 7 bases between the two ends. Germline assignment: CDR1 MNHNS and CDR2 SASEGT. The CDR3 is 13 residues long. The authors prepared the TCRbeta library with unique molecular identifiers. TCRdb analysed the PCR reads with MiXCR anew, one entry per CDR3 protein. This table has around 360,000 distinct CDR3 sequences, around 10% appearing once. At least ten counts were recorded for this clonotype. The clonotype was recovered from a human donor who donated a stem cell graft to a child with acute lymphoblastic leukemia. The chain joins TRBV6-1 to TRBJ2-7, with a possible D match to TRBD1 (5 bases). The sample was PBMCs from the stem cell graft donor, taken from the stem cell graft. The CDR3 region is CASSEPGTYEQYF. Written as DNA, the CDR3 is TGTGCCAGCAGTGAACCAGGGACCTACGAGCAGTACTTC.